The 9 T cell receptor beta chains below were found in one sample sequenced in a study of blood T cell repertoires in COVID-19 (dated by TCRdb to 2018 to 2021). The method was the immunoSEQ multiplex PCR assay. Not all clones reach the TCRdb copy of this immuneACCESS table, which keeps in-frame sequences only. Checked studies attribute under half of the gap to unresolved V genes and leave the rest unexplained. The sample table shows about 380,000 clones, and around 87% are seen once. The ten largest clones represent 1% to 1.5% of the sample. Sequenced sample: PBMCs or T cells enriched from blood (not recorded which). The receptors were gathered from a man aged 25-45 years who had recovered from COVID-19.

The chain links TRBV6-2 or TRBV6-3 to TRBJ2-6, with D possibly being TRBD1 (6 bases). Germline-derived CDR1 and CDR2 are MNHEY and SVGEGT. The CDR3 runs to 20 residues. The V end was cut by 2 bases, the J end by 0 bases, with 20 bases between. CDR3 region: CASSYRFEAGEPSGANVLTF. CDR3 DNA: TGTGCCAGCAGTTACAGGTTTGAGGCAGGGGAGCCCTCTGGGGCCAACGTCCTGACTTTC.

The V gene is TRBV5-1, the J gene TRBJ1-1; TRBD1 is a possible D gene (5 bases). Germline CDR1 reads SGHRS; CDR2 reads YFSETQ. The CDR3 loop spans 15 amino acids. Deletions cut 4 bases from V and 3 bases from J, with 16 bases between. The CDR3 DNA is TGCGCCAGCAGCATTCGGGGGGTTCAGGACACTGAAGCTTTCTTT. It translates to CASSIRGVQDTEAFF.

The V call is TRBV9, the J call TRBJ1-6; D not certain. CDR1 is SGDLS, CDR2 YYNGEE, per germline. V dropped 3 bases and J dropped 5 bases, with 9 bases sitting between them. The CDR3 length is 14 residues. The DNA of the CDR3 is TGTGCCAGCAGCGAAGCAGGTGATAATTCACCCCTCCACTTT. It codes for CASSEAGDNSPLHF.

The chain couples TRBV2 to TRBJ1-2; D is ambiguous. Trimming stripped 8 bases from V and 5 bases from J, with 9 bases between. Germline V gene lookup returns CDR1 SNHLY and CDR2 FYNNEI. This CDR3 comprises 11 residues. For the CDR3, the DNA is TGTGCCAGCGGGGAGGGTTATGGCTACACCTTC. It codes for CASGEGYGYTF.

This chain joins TRBV7-9 and TRBJ1-6; D may be TRBD1 (5 bases). Trimming cost V 5 bases and J 6 bases, with 14 bases left between them. This CDR3 spans 15 amino acids. Looked up from germline, CDR1 is SEHNR and CDR2 is FQNEAQ (reference sequence). CDR3 sequence: CASSEKGRGNSPLHF. In nucleotides, the CDR3 is TGTGCCAGCAGCGAAAAGGGAAGGGGTAATTCACCCCTCCACTTT.

This sequence joins TRBV19 and TRBJ1-5; D uncertain. This CDR3 comprises 15 residues. Trimming removed 3 bases from V and 5 bases from J, with 14 bases in between. Germline loops: CDR1 LNHDA, CDR2 SQIVND (reference sequence). CDR3 region: CASSIVATEHQPQHF. CDR3 DNA sequence: TGTGCCAGTAGTATTGTGGCCACCGAACATCAGCCCCAGCATTTT.

The rearrangement joins TRBV5-4 to TRBJ2-1; D unclear. Trimming stripped 0 bases from V and 0 bases from J, with 10 bases between. The CDR3 extends over 16 amino acids. Germline values: CDR1 SGHNT, CDR2 YYREEE (reference sequence). The CDR3 sequence: CASSLAGRISYNEQFF. The CDR3 DNA is TGTGCCAGCAGCTTGGCGGGTCGCATCTCCTACAATGAGCAGTTCTTC.

This chain connects TRBV7-2 to TRBJ1-1; possibly TRBD1 for D (5 bases). The CDR3 totals 15 residues. The ends were cut back, 2 bases at V and 5 bases at J, with 15 bases in the middle. Germline CDR1 reads SGHTA; CDR2 reads FQGNSA. The CDR3 sequence: CASSLSRGTRTEAFF. The CDR3 DNA sequence: TGTGCCAGCAGCTTATCTAGGGGCACGAGGACTGAAGCTTTCTTT.

The chain links TRBV10-2 to TRBJ1-3; D is unclear. The CDR3 has 14 amino acids. Trimming left V 7 bases short and J 0 bases short, with 10 bases between. Per germline, CDR1 WSHSY and CDR2 SAAADI. CDR3 sequence reads: CASTPVSSGNTIYF. DNA for the CDR3: TGCGCCAGCACCCCGGTTAGCTCTGGAAACACCATATATTTT.